This T cell receptor beta chain was identified during a study of cytomegalovirus exposure and HLA in healthy donors. The CDR3 covers 13 residues. CDR1 is MDHEN, CDR2 SYDVKM, per germline. V was shortened by 5 bases and J by 5 bases, with 12 bases between the two germline ends. PCR used 60 Vbeta primers and 13 Jbeta primers. TCRdb keeps only in-frame clones here, not all; method: immunoSEQ multiplex PCR. In the table there are under 250,000 clones, around 77% of which are singletons. The sample was PBMCs. The chain couples TRBV28 to TRBJ1-2; D is possibly TRBD1 (5 bases). The clonotype originates from a woman aged 30 to 39 in good health and CMV-seronegative. This chain's CDR3 is CASSRGGVYGYTF. The CDR3 nucleotides are TGTGCCAGCAGTCGGGGGGGGGTATATGGCTACACCTTC.